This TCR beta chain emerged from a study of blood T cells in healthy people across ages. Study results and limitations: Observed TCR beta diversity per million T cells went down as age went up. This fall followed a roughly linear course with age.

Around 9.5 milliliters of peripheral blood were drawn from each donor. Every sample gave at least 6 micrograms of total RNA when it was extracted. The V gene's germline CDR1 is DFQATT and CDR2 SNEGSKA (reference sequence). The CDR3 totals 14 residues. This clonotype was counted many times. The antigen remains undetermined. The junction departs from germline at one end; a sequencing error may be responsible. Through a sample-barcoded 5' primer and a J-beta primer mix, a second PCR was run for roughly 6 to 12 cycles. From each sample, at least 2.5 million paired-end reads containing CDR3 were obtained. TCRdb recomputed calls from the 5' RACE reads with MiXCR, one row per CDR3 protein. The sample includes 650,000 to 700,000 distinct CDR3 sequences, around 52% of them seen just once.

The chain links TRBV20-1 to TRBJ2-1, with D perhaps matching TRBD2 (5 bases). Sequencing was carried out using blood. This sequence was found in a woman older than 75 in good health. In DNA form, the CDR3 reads TGCAGTGCTGGAGAGGTGCTCTCGGGGAATGAGCAGTTCTTC. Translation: CSAGEVLSGNEQFF.